This T cell receptor (beta chain) was identified in a study of T-cell reconstitution after alpha-beta-depleted transplantation in children. The CDR3 totals 12 residues. Germline CDR1 and CDR2: DFQATT and SNEGSKA (reference sequence). The library targeted TCRbeta and was prepared with unique molecular identifiers. TCRdb re-derived calls from the PCR reads in MiXCR, one entry per CDR3 protein. The table records approximately 590,000 distinct CDR3 sequences, roughly a tenth of them present only once. Comment on this clonotype: The junction differs from germline at one of its ends, possibly a read error.

Sequenced material: PBMCs from the stem cell graft donor, taken from the stem cell graft. This receptor was identified in a human donor who donated a stem cell graft to a child with acute myeloid leukemia. This rearrangement joins TRBV20-1 to TRBJ2-3, with a weak D call TRBD2 (5 bases). The CDR3 here is CSARSSTDMQYF. The CDR3 nucleotides read TGCAGTGCCAGATCTAGCACAGATATGCAGTATTTT.